The sequence of this T cell receptor beta chain was determined in a study of cytomegalovirus exposure and HLA in healthy donors. On this clone itself: The antigen remains undetermined.

Findings and caveats of the study: Being productive about 90% or about 30% of the time was typical of most TCR beta V segments in an earlier analysis. A later analysis reported that several of the most significant clusters appeared to be linked to common viral pathogens, among them Epstein-Barr virus.

60 Vbeta and 13 Jbeta primers were used in PCR. Some clones are missing from TCRdb's copy, which holds only in-frame ones; the method was immunoSEQ multiplex PCR. The data contain some 190,000 clones, over 75% of them singletons. The CDR3 spans 17 residues. Germline assignment: CDR1 SGHTA and CDR2 FQGNSA. The V gene end was trimmed by 5 bases and the J gene end by 5 bases; junction bases not matched to a gene: 8. The TCR comes from a young man in good health and CMV-seronegative. Input material: PBMCs. The gene calls are TRBV7-2 and TRBJ1-6; 11 bases are shared with TRBD1. This chain's CDR3 is CASSPGQGALNNSPLHF. The CDR3 DNA reads TGTGCCAGCAGCCCAGGACAGGGGGCCTTGAATAATTCACCCCTCCACTTT.